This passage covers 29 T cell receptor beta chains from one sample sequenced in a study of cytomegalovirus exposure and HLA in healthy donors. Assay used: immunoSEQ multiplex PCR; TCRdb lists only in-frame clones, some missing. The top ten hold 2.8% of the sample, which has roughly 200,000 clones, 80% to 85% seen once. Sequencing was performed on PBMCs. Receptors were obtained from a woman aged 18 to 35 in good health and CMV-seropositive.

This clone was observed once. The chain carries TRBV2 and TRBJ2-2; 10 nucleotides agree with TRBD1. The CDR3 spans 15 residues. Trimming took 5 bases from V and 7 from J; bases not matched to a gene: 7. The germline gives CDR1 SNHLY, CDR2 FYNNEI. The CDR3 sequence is CASSQLTGGLGELFF. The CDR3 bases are TGTGCCAGCAGTCAATTGACAGGGGGCCTCGGGGAGCTGTTTTTT. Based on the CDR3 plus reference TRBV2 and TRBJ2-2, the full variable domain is EPEVTQTPSHQVTQMGQEVILRCVPISNHLYFYWYRQILGQKVEFLVSFYNNEISEKSEIFDDQFSVERPDGSNFTLKIRSTKLEDSAMYFCASSQLTGGLGELFFGEGSRLTVL.

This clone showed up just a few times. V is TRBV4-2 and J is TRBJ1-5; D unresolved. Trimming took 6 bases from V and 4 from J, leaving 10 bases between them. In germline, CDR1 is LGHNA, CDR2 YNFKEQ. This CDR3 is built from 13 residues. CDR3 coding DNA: TGTGCCAGCAGTCCTACCGGGAATCAGCCCCAGCATTTT. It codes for CASSPTGNQPQHF.

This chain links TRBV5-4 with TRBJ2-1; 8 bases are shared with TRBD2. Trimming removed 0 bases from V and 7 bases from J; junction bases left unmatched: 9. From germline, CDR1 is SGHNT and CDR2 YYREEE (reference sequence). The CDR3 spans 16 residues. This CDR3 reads CASSLGVAGSGNEQFF. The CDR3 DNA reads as TGTGCCAGCAGCTTGGGAGTAGCGGGGAGTGGGAATGAGCAGTTCTTC.

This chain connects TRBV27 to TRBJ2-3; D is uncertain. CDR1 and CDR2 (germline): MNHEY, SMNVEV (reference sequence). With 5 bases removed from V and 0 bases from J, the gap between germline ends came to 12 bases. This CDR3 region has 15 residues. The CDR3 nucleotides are TGTGCCAGCAGTCCCATTGACGGGAGCACAGATACGCAGTATTTT. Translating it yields CASSPIDGSTDTQYF.

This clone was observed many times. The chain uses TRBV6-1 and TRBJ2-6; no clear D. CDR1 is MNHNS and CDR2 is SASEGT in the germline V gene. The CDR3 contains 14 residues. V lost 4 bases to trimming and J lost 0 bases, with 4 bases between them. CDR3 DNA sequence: TGTGCCAGCAGTGGACTCTCTGGGGCCAACGTCCTGACTTTC. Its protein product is CASSGLSGANVLTF.

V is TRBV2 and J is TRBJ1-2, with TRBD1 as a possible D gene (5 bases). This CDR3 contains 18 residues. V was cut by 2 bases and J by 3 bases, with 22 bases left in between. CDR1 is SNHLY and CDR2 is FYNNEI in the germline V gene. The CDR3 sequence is CASSESLSGQRKDYGYTF. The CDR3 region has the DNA TGTGCCAGCAGTGAAAGTTTGTCAGGGCAGAGGAAGGACTATGGCTACACCTTC.

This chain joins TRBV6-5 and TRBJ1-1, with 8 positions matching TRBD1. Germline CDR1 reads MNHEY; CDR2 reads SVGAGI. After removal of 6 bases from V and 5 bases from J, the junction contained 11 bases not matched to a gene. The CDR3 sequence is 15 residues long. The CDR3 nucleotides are TGTGCCAGCAGGAGGAGACAGGGGAGGGGAACTGAAGCTTTCTTT. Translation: CASRRRQGRGTEAFF.

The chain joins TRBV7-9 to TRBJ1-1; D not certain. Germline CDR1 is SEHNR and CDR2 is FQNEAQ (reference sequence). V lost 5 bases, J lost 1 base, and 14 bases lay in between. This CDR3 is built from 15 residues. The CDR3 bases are TGTGCCAGCAGCCCAGCTACGGGTACGAACACTGAAGCTTTCTTT. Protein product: CASSPATGTNTEAFF.

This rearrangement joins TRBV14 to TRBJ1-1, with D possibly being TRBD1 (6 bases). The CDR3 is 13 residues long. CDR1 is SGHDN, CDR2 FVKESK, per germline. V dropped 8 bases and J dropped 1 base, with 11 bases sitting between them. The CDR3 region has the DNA TGTGCCAGCGGTTGGACAGCGAACACTGAAGCTTTCTTT. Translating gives CASGWTANTEAFF. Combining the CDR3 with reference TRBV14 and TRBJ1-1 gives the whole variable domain EAGVTQFPSHSVIEKGQTVTLRCDPISGHDNLYWYRRVMGKEIKFLLHFVKESKQDESGMPNNRFLAERTGGTYSTLKVQPAELEDSGVYFCASGWTANTEAFFGQGTRLTVV.

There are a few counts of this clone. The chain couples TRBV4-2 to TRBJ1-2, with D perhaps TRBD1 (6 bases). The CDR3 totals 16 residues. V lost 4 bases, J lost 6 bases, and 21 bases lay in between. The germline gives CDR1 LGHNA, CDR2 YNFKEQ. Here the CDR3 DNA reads TGTGCCAGCAGCCCCCGGGACACCGATACAGCGGATGGCTACACCTTC. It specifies CASSPRDTDTADGYTF.

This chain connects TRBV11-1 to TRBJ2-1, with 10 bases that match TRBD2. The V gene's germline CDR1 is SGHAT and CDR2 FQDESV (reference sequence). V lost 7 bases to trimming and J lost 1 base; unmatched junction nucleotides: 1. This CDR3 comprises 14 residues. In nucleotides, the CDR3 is TGTGCCAGCAAACTAGCGGGGTCCTACAATGAGCAGTTCTTC. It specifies CASKLAGSYNEQFF.

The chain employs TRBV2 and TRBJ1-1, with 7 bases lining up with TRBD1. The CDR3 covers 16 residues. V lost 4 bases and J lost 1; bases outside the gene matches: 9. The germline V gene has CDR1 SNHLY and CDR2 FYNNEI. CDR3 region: CASSADRVYSNTEAFF. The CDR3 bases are TGTGCCAGCAGTGCCGACAGGGTTTATTCGAACACTGAAGCTTTCTTT.

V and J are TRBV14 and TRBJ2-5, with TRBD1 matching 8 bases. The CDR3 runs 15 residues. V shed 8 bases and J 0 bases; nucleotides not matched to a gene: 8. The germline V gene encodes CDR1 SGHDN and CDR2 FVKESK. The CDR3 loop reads CASGPGQAYQETQYF. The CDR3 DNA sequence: TGTGCCAGCGGGCCGGGACAGGCGTACCAAGAGACCCAGTACTTC. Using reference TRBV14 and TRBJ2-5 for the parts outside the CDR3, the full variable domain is EAGVTQFPSHSVIEKGQTVTLRCDPISGHDNLYWYRRVMGKEIKFLLHFVKESKQDESGMPNNRFLAERTGGTYSTLKVQPAELEDSGVYFCASGPGQAYQETQYFGPGTRLLVL.

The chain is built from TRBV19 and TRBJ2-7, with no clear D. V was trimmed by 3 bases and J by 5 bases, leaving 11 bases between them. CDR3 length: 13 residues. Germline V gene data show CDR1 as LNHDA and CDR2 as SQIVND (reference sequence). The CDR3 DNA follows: TGTGCCAGTAGTATGGTCGACTCGCACGAGCAGTACTTC. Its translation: CASSMVDSHEQYF. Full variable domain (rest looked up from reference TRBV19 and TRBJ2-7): DGGITQSPKYLFRKEGQNVTLSCEQNLNHDAMYWYRQDPGQGLRLIYYSQIVNDFQKGDIAEGYSVSREKKESFPLTVTSAQKNPTAFYLCASSMVDSHEQYFGPGTRLTVT.

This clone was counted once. Here the CDR3 reads CASSFLAVGPDTQYF. As DNA, the CDR3 is TGCGCCAGCAGCTTCCTAGCGGTGGGACCCGATACGCAGTATTTT. This rearrangement joins TRBV5-1 to TRBJ2-3; 7 bases are a match to TRBD2. Germline loops: CDR1 SGHRS, CDR2 YFSETQ. The CDR3 has 15 amino acids. Trimming removed 2 bases from V and 6 bases from J; junction bases left unmatched: 9.

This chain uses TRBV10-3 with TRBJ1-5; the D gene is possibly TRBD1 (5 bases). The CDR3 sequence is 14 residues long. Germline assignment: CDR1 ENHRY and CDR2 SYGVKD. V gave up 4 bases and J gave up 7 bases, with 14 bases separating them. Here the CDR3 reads CAISGGGDAQPQHF. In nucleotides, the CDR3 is TGTGCCATCAGTGGTGGGGGGGACGCGCAGCCCCAGCATTTT.

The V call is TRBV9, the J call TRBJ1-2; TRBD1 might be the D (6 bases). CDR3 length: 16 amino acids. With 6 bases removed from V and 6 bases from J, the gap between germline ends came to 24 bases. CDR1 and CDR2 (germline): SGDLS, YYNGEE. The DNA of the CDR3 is TGTGCCAGCACCACGGAAGGGGGGGCGCCTCCTAATGGCTACACCTTC. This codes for CASTTEGGAPPNGYTF.

CDR3 protein: CASSHPRTSGETDTQYF. The CDR3 DNA sequence: TGTGCCAGCAGTCACCCGAGGACTAGCGGGGAGACAGATACGCAGTATTTT. The chain couples TRBV27 to TRBJ2-3; the match to TRBD2 covers 12 bases. Germline CDR1 and CDR2: MNHEY and SMNVEV (reference sequence). V was clipped by 5 bases and J by 3 bases; unmatched bases: 9. The CDR3 is 17 residues long.

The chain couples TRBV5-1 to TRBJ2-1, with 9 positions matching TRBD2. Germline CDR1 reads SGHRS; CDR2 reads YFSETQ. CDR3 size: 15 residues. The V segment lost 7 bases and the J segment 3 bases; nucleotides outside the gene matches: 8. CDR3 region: CASGNSGGRYNEQFF. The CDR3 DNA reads TGCGCCAGCGGAAATAGCGGGGGCCGCTACAATGAGCAGTTCTTC.

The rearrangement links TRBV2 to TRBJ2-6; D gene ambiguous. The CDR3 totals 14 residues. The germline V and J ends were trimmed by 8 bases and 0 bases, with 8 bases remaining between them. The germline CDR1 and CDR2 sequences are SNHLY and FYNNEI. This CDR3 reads CASSPSSGANVLTF. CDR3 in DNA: TGTGCCAGCTCCCCGTCCTCTGGGGCCAACGTCCTGACTTTC.

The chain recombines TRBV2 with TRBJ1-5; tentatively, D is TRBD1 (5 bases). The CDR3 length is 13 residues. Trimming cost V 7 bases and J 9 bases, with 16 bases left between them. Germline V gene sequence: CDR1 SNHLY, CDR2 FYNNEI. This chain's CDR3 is CASTTLQGPPQHF. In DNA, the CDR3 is TGTGCCAGCACCACACTTCAGGGTCCGCCCCAGCATTTT.

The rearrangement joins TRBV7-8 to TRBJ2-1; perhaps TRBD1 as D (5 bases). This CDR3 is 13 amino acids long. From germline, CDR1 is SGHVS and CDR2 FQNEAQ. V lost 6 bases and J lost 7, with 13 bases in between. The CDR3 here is CASSEVRGNEQFF. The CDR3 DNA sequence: TGTGCCAGCAGTGAAGTAAGGGGAAATGAGCAGTTCTTC.

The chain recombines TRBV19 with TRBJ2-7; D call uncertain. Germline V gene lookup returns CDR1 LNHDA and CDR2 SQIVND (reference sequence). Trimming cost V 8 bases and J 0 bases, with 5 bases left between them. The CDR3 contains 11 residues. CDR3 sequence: CASASSYEQYF. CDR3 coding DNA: TGTGCCAGTGCGAGCTCCTACGAGCAGTACTTC.

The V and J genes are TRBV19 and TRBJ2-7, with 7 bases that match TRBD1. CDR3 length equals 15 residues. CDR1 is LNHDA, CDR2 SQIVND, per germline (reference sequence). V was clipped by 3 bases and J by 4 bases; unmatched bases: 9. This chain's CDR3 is CASSISGQTTYEQYF. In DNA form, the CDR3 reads TGTGCCAGTAGTATTTCGGGACAGACAACATACGAGCAGTACTTC.

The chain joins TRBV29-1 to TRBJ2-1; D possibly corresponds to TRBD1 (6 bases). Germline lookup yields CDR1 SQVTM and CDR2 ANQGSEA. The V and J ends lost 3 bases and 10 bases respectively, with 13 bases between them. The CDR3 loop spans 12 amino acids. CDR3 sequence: CSVDLGGQEQFF. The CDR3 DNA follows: TGCAGCGTTGACTTGGGTGGACAGGAGCAGTTCTTC.

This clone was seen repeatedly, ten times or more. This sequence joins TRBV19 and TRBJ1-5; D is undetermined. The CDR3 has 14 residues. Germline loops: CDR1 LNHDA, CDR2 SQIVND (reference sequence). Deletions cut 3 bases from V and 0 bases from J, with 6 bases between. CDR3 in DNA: TGTGCCAGTAGTATTGTAGATAGCAATCAGCCCCAGCATTTT. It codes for CASSIVDSNQPQHF.

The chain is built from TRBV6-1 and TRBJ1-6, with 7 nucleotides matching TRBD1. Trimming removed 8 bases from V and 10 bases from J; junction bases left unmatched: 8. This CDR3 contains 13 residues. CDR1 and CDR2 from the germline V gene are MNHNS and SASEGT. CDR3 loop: CASARDSRSPLHF. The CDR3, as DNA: TGTGCCAGCGCCCGGGACAGCCGGTCACCCCTCCACTTT.

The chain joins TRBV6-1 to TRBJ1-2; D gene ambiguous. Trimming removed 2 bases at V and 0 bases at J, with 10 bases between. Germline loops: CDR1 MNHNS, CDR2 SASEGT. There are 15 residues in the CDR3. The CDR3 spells CASSESWSANYGYTF. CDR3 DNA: TGTGCCAGCAGTGAAAGTTGGAGTGCTAACTATGGCTACACCTTC.

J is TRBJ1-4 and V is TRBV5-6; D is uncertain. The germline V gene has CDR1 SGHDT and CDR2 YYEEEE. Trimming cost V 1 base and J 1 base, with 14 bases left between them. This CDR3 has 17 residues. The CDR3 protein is CASSLSGWPLTNEKLFF. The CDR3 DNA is TGTGCCAGCAGCTTGAGCGGTTGGCCCTTAACTAATGAAAAACTGTTTTTT.